A single sample is the source of the 13 T cell receptor beta chains below, sequenced in a study of cytomegalovirus exposure and HLA in healthy donors. 60 Vbeta and 13 Jbeta primers were used in PCR. Using immunoSEQ multiplex PCR, the repertoire was profiled, and TCRdb retains in-frame clones only, with some absent. The sample lists 150,000 to 160,000 clones, approximately 74% occurring once. The sample consisted of PBMCs. The source of these receptors is a young man in good health and CMV-seronegative.

The rearrangement joins TRBV29-1 to TRBJ2-1, with a weak D call TRBD1 (6 bases). This CDR3 comprises 13 residues. V was clipped by 4 bases and J by 7 bases, with 14 bases between them. CDR1 SQVTM and CDR2 ANQGSEA come from the germline V gene. In DNA, the CDR3 is TGCAGCGTTGGGGGGCCCCTCTTGAATGAGCAGTTCTTC. Protein sequence: CSVGGPLLNEQFF.

The chain links TRBV28 to TRBJ1-5; D call uncertain. V lost 8 bases to trimming and J lost 4 bases, with 12 bases between them. The length of the CDR3 is 13 residues. Germline assignment: CDR1 MDHEN and CDR2 SYDVKM. The CDR3, as DNA: TGTGCCAGCGATCAGTTTTCGAATCAGCCCCAGCATTTT. It encodes CASDQFSNQPQHF.

The sample holds a few counts of this clone. The rearrangement uses TRBV28 and TRBJ1-1; a possible D gene is TRBD1 (5 bases). V was cut by 3 bases and J by 4 bases, with 12 bases left in between. The CDR3 consists of 14 residues. Germline V gives CDR1 MDHEN, CDR2 SYDVKM. CDR3 sequence: CASSLIGGSTEAFF. The CDR3 coding sequence is TGTGCCAGCAGTTTGATCGGGGGGAGCACTGAAGCTTTCTTT.

The chain has TRBV7-2 and TRBJ2-6, with TRBD2 matching 7 bases. With V trimmed by 5 bases and J by 2 bases, 3 bases remained unmatched. There are 15 residues in the CDR3. Per germline, CDR1 SGHTA and CDR2 FQGNSA. The CDR3 is CASSLGRAGANVLTF. CDR3 nucleotide sequence: TGTGCCAGCAGCCTAGGGAGGGCTGGGGCCAACGTCCTGACTTTC.

The chain has TRBV28 and TRBJ1-2, with D perhaps matching TRBD1 (5 bases). Germline V CDR1 and CDR2: MDHEN, SYDVKM. The CDR3 is 13 residues long. The V end lost 8 bases, the J end lost 3 bases, and 13 bases lay between the germline ends. CDR3 amino acids: CASGGGAYYGYTF. In DNA, the CDR3 is TGTGCCAGCGGGGGAGGGGCGTACTATGGCTACACCTTC.

The chain has TRBV7-8 and TRBJ1-1; tentative D call: TRBD1 (6 bases). The CDR3 covers 14 residues. CDR1 is SGHVS and CDR2 is FQNEAQ in the germline V gene. Trimming removed 5 bases from V and 1 base from J, with 11 bases in between. DNA of the CDR3: TGTGCCAGCAGCCCCCTGACAGGGAACACTGAAGCTTTCTTT. Its translation is CASSPLTGNTEAFF.

The chain carries TRBV14 and TRBJ2-7; perhaps TRBD1 as D (6 bases). V shed 1 base and J shed 3 bases, with 16 bases lying between them. Looked up from germline, CDR1 is SGHDN and CDR2 is FVKESK. This CDR3 has 16 residues. The CDR3 nucleotides read TGTGCCAGCAGCCAAGCAGGGGTGGGGTCCGGCTACGAGCAGTACTTC. Its protein product is CASSQAGVGSGYEQYF.

The rearrangement uses TRBV6-5 and TRBJ2-7; 7 bases match TRBD1. The germline gives CDR1 MNHEY, CDR2 SVGAGI. Trimming cost V 6 bases and J 3 bases; bases outside gene matches: 11. The CDR3 is 15 amino acids. CDR3 amino acids: CASRAGTENFYEQYF. Here the CDR3 DNA reads TGTGCCAGCAGGGCCGGGACAGAGAACTTCTACGAGCAGTACTTC.

The CDR3 loop is CASATEGNTIYF. The CDR3 nucleotides read TGTGCCAGTGCTACCGAGGGAAACACCATATATTTT. The rearrangement joins TRBV19 to TRBJ1-3; D is unclear. Germline CDR1 reads LNHDA; CDR2 reads SQIVND (reference sequence). The CDR3 totals 12 residues. Trimming stripped 8 bases from V and 4 bases from J, with 9 bases between.

This chain connects TRBV6-6 to TRBJ1-2; D uncertain. This CDR3 contains 12 residues. Germline-derived CDR1 and CDR2 are MNHNY and SVGAGI (reference sequence). Between the trimmed V and J ends, which lost 10 bases and 4 bases, there was a span of 13 bases. The CDR3 DNA sequence: TGTGCCACCGGCGGCCCCTTCTATGGCTACACCTTC. The encoded protein is CATGGPFYGYTF.

In this sample, this clone turned up once. The rearrangement links TRBV2 to TRBJ1-2; 9 bases align to TRBD1. Germline V gene lookup returns CDR1 SNHLY and CDR2 FYNNEI. This CDR3 comprises 15 residues. J gave up 4 bases and V 6 bases, and 9 bases lay outside the gene matches. CDR3 protein: CASSSGQGGIYGYTF. The CDR3 bases are TGTGCCAGCAGCTCGGGACAGGGAGGGATCTATGGCTACACCTTC.

This chain links TRBV10-3 with TRBJ2-7; weak D call: TRBD1 (6 bases). The germline V gene encodes CDR1 ENHRY and CDR2 SYGVKD. Trimming cost V 4 bases and J 0 bases, with 13 bases left between them. The CDR3 consists of 15 residues. CDR3 protein: CAISGGDISSYEQYF. In DNA form, the CDR3 reads TGTGCCATCAGTGGAGGGGACATCAGCTCCTACGAGCAGTACTTC.

In this sample, this clone turned up once. The chain uses TRBV5-1 and TRBJ1-2; 9 bases map to TRBD1. The CDR3 length is 13 residues. The germline gives CDR1 SGHRS, CDR2 YFSETQ. Unmatched junction bases numbered 2, after V lost 0 bases and J lost 8 bases. The CDR3 nucleotides read TGCGCCAGCAGCTTGGCCACAGGGGGCGGCTACACCTTC. Its protein is CASSLATGGGYTF.